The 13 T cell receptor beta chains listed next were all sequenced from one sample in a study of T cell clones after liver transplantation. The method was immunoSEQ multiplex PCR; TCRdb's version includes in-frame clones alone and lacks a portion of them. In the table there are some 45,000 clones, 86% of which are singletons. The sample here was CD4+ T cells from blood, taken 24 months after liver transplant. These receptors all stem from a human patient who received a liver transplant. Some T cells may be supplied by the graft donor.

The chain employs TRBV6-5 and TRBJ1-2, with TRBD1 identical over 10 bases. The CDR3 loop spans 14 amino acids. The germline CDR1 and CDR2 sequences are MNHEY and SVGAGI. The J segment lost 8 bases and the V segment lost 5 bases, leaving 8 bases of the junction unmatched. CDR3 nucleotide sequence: TGTGCCAGCAGTCCAGCGGGACAGGGGAACGGCTACACCTTC. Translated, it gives CASSPAGQGNGYTF.

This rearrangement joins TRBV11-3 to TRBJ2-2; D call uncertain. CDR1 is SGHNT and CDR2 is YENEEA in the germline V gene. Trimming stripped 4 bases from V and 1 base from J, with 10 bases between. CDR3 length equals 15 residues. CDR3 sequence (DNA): TGTGCCAGCAGCTCAAACAACAGGAACACCGGGGAGCTGTTTTTT. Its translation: CASSSNNRNTGELFF. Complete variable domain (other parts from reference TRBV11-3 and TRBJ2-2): EAGVVQSPRYKIIEKKQPVAFWCNPISGHNTLYWYLQNLGQGPELLIRYENEEAVDDSQLPKDRFSAERLKGVDSTLKIQPAELGDSAVYLCASSSNNRNTGELFFGEGSRLTVL.

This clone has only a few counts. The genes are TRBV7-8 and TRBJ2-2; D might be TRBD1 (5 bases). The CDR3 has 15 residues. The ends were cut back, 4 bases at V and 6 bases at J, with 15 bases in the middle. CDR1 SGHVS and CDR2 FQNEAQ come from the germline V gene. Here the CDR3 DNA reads TGTGCCAGCAGCTCCTGGGGCCTCGGCGCCGGGGAGCTGTTTTTT. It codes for CASSSWGLGAGELFF.

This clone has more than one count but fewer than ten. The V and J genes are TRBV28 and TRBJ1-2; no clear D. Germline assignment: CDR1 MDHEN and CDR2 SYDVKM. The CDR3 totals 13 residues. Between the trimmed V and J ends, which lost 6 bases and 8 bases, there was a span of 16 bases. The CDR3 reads CASRSLGVGGYTF. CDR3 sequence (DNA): TGTGCCAGCAGGTCCCTGGGAGTTGGAGGCTACACCTTC.

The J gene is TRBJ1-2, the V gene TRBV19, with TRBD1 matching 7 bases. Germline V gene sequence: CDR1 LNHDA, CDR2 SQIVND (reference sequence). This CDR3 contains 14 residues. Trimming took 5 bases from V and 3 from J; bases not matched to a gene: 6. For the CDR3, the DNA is TGTGCCAGTAGTCCGGGACAGAGTCACTATGGCTACACCTTC. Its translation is CASSPGQSHYGYTF.

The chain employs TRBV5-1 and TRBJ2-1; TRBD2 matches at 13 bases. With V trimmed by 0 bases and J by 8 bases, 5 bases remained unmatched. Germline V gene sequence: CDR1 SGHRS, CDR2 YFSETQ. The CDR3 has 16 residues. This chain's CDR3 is CASSLGSLAGGHEQFF. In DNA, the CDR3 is TGCGCCAGCAGCTTGGGATCACTAGCGGGAGGGCATGAGCAGTTCTTC.

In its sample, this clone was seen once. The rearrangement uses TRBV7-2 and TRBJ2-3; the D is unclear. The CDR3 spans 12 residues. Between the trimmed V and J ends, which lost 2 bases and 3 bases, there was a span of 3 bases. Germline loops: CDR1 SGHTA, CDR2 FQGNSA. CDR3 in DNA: TGTGCCAGCAGCTTAAGGACAGATACGCAGTATTTT. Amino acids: CASSLRTDTQYF.

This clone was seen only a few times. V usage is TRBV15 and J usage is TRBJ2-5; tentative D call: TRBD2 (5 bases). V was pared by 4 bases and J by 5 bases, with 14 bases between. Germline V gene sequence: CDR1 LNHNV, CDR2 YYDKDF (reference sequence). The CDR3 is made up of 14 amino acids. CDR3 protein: CATSTRRGSETQYF. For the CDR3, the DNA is TGTGCCACCAGCACCCGTCGGGGATCGGAGACCCAGTACTTC.

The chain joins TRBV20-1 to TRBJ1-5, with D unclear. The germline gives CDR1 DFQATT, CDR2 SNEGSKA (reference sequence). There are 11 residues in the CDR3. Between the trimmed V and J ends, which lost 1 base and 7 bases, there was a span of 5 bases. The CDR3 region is CSARVGQPQHF. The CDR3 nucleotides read TGCAGTGCTAGAGTTGGACAGCCCCAGCATTTT.

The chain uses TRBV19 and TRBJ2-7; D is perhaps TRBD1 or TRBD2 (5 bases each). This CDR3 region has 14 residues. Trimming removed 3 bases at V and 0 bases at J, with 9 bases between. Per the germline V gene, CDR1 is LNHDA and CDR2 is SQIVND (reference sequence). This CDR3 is CASSIGTGSYEQYF. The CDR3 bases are TGTGCCAGTAGTATTGGGACGGGCTCCTACGAGCAGTACTTC.

The DNA of the CDR3 is TGTGCCAGCAGCCCGGGACAGGGGGGCGGCTACACCTTC. Amino acid sequence: CASSPGQGGGYTF. This chain uses TRBV7-2 with TRBJ1-2; 11 bases agree with TRBD1. The CDR3 loop spans 13 amino acids. The ends lost 5 bases at V and 8 bases at J; junction bases unmatched: 4. Germline V gene lookup returns CDR1 SGHTA and CDR2 FQGNSA. Combining the CDR3 with reference TRBV7-2 and TRBJ1-2 gives the whole variable domain GAGVSQSPSNKVTEKGKDVELRCDPISGHTALYWYRQSLGQGLEFLIYFQGNSAPDKSGLPSDRFSAERTGGSVSTLTIQRTQQEDSAVYLCASSPGQGGGYTFGSGTRLTVV.

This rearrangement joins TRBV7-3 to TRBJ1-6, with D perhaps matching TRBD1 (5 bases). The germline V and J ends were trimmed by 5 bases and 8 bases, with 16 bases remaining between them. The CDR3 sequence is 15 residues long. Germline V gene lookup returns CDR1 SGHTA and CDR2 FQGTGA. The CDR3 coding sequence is TGTGCCAGCAGCCCCCCCCGAGGGGAGGATTCACCCCTCCACTTT. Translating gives CASSPPRGEDSPLHF. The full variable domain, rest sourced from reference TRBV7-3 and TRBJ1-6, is GAGVSQTPSNKVTEKGKYVELRCDPISGHTALYWYRQSLGQGPEFLIYFQGTGAADDSGLPNDRFFAVRPEGSVSTLKIQRTERGDSAVYLCASSPPRGEDSPLHFGNGTRLTVT.

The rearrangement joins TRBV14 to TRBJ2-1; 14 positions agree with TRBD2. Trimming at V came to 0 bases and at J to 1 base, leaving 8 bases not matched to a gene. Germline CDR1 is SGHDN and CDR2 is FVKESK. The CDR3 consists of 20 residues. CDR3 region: CASSQDARLAGGTSYNEQFF. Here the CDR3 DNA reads TGTGCCAGCAGCCAAGATGCGCGACTAGCGGGAGGGACTTCCTACAATGAGCAGTTCTTC.